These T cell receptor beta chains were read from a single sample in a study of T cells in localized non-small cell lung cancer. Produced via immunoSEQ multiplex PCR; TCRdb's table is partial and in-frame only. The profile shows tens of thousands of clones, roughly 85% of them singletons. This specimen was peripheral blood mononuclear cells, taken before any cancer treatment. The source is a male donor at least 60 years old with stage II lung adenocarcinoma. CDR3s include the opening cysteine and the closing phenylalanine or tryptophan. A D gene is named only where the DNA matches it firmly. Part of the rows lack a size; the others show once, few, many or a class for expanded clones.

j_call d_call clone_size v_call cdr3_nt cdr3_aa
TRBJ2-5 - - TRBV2 TGTGCCACCCGAGGGAGTAAAGAGACCCAGTACTTC CATRGSKETQYF
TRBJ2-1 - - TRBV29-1 TGCAGCGCCGGACACAGTACAGGGAATGAGCAGTTCTTC CSAGHSTGNEQFF
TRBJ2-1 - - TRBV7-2 TGTGCCAGCAGCCGATCAACAGGGGAGCAGTTCTTC CASSRSTGEQFF
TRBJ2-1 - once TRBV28 TGTGCCAGCAGTTGGGGAGCGGAGACCGAGTGGGGTGAGCAGTTCTTC CASSWGAETEWGEQFF
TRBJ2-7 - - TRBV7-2 TGTGCCAGCAGCTCGCCACTTCAGGGGACCTACTACGAGCAGTACTTC CASSSPLQGTYYEQYF
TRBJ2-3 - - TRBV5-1 TGCGCCAGCAGCTTGGTCCCCCCCGGGTCTGGGGGCACAGATACGCAGTATTTT CASSLVPPGSGGTDTQYF
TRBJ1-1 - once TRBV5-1 TGCGCCAGCAGCTTGGAGAGGGGTGGAAACACTGAAGCTTTCTTT CASSLERGGNTEAFF
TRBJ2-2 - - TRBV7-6 TGTGCCAGCAGCTTAGCGGATATGGGTACCACCGGGGAGCTGTTTTTT CASSLADMGTTGELFF
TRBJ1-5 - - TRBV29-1 TGCAGCGTTGTGATGGCTGGGGGTCAGCCCCAGCATTTT CSVVMAGGQPQHF
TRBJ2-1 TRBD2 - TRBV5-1 TGCGCCAGCAGCTTGGGTGCAGGCGGGAGCGGGGCTATTGAGCAGTTCTTC CASSLGAGGSGAIEQFF
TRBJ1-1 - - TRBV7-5 TGTGCCAGCAGCCCCCACGCGGACGGCACTGAAGCTTTCTTT CASSPHADGTEAFF
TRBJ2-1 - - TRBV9 TGTGCCAGCAGCGTTTCACTTGAGCAGTTCTTC CASSVSLEQFF
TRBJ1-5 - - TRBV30 TGTGCCTGGAGCCTATCGACAGACGCCCCCCAGCATTTT CAWSLSTDAPQHF
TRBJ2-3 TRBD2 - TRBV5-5 TGTGCCAGCAGCCTTACTAGCGGGAGCCCAGATACGCAGTATTTT CASSLTSGSPDTQYF
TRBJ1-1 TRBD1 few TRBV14 TGTGCCAGCAGCCCCCGGACAGGGTGGGACACTGAAGCTTTCTTT CASSPRTGWDTEAFF
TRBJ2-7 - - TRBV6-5 TGTGCCAGCAGTTACGGGGCAAGCTACGAGCAGTACTTC CASSYGASYEQYF
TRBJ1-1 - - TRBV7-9 TGTGCCAGCAGCTTTGAACAGGCGAACACTGAAGCTTTCTTT CASSFEQANTEAFF
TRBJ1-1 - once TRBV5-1 TGCGCCAGCATACCGAGCCCCGGGTCAGAAGCTTTCTTT CASIPSPGSEAFF